These 14 T cell receptor beta chains share one sample of origin, sequenced in a study of blood T cell repertoires in COVID-19. Data came from immunoSEQ multiplex PCR; TCRdb stores just in-frame clones and leaves some out. The sample has approximately 70,000 clones; almost 90% are singletons. Material: peripheral blood. Source of these receptors: a human donor in a cohort sampled during active COVID-19.

V is TRBV30 and J is TRBJ2-7, with D perhaps matching TRBD2 (5 bases). The germline CDR1 and CDR2 sequences are GTSNPN and SVGIG (reference sequence). Trimming removed 1 base at V and 2 bases at J, with 15 bases between. The CDR3 contains 15 residues. The DNA of the CDR3 is TGTGCCTGGAGTGGGGTCGTGATGGGAGCCTACGAGCAGTACTTC. Residues: CAWSGVVMGAYEQYF.

This clone was found once. The chain couples TRBV14 to TRBJ2-7; tentative D call: TRBD1 (5 bases). V was pared by 1 base and J by 6 bases, with 13 bases between. Looked up from germline, CDR1 is SGHDN and CDR2 is FVKESK. This CDR3 has 14 residues. The DNA for the CDR3 is TGTGCCAGCAGCCAAGTAAGGGGCTGGGGCGAGCAGTACTTC. The encoded protein is CASSQVRGWGEQYF. The full variable domain, rest sourced from reference TRBV14 and TRBJ2-7, is EAGVTQFPSHSVIEKGQTVTLRCDPISGHDNLYWYRRVMGKEIKFLLHFVKESKQDESGMPNNRFLAERTGGTYSTLKVQPAELEDSGVYFCASSQVRGWGEQYFGPGTRLTVT.

The gene calls are TRBV6-2 or TRBV6-3 and TRBJ2-3; TRBD2 matches at 9 bases. The CDR3 sequence is 16 residues long. Germline V gene lookup returns CDR1 MNHEY and CDR2 SVGEGT. V dropped 2 bases and J dropped 8; count of bases not matched to a gene: 11. As DNA, the CDR3 is TGTGCCAGCAGTTACCGGCGGGCGGGGGGGCCAACTACGCAGTATTTT. Its translation: CASSYRRAGGPTTQYF.

This clone was observed once. The V and J genes are TRBV10-3 and TRBJ2-2, with 11 bases identical to TRBD1. Germline CDR1 reads ENHRY; CDR2 reads SYGVKD. With V trimmed by 4 bases and J by 3 bases, 7 bases remained unmatched. The CDR3 covers 17 residues. The CDR3 DNA reads as TGTGCCATCAGTGGGGGAGAGGGACAGGGGGACACCGGGGAGCTGTTTTTT. It yields the protein CAISGGEGQGDTGELFF.

The chain recombines TRBV6-4 with TRBJ2-3; 11 bases match TRBD2. J gave up 5 bases and V 0 bases, and 4 bases lay outside the gene matches. In germline, CDR1 is MRHNA, CDR2 SNTAGT. This CDR3 comprises 16 residues. The CDR3 is CASSDSSGGAEDTQYF. In nucleotides, the CDR3 is TGTGCCAGCAGTGACTCTAGCGGGGGGGCAGAAGATACGCAGTATTTT.

The chain is built from TRBV2 and TRBJ1-6; D is ambiguous. The ends were cut back, 4 bases at V and 9 bases at J, with 4 bases in the middle. Germline loops: CDR1 SNHLY, CDR2 FYNNEI. The CDR3 consists of 11 residues. The CDR3 protein is CASSGSSPLHF. The CDR3 DNA is TGTGCCAGCAGTGGCAGTTCACCCCTCCACTTT.

The V call is TRBV5-4, the J call TRBJ2-3; tentative D call: TRBD1 (5 bases). Per the germline V gene, CDR1 is SGHNT and CDR2 is YYREEE (reference sequence). The CDR3 consists of 16 residues. V lost 4 bases and J 1 base, leaving 16 bases between the germline ends. The DNA of the CDR3 is TGTGCCAGCAGCATACGTTGGGGCCAGGGCACAGATACGCAGTATTTT. Its protein is CASSIRWGQGTDTQYF.

The CDR3 sequence: CASRAGSTNEKLFF. For the CDR3, the DNA is TGTGCCAGCAGGGCAGGGTCGACTAATGAAAAACTGTTTTTT. This chain uses TRBV2 with TRBJ1-4, with D perhaps matching TRBD1 (5 bases). V was clipped by 6 bases and J by 2 bases, with 10 bases between them. Germline values: CDR1 SNHLY, CDR2 FYNNEI. The CDR3 has 14 residues.

J is TRBJ2-3 and V is TRBV9, with D maybe TRBD1 (6 bases). The CDR3 loop spans 16 amino acids. Germline CDR1 is SGDLS and CDR2 is YYNGEE. The V gene lost 4 bases and the J gene lost 2 bases, with 17 bases spanning the gap. CDR3 coding DNA: TGTGCCAGCAGCTTTCTAGAGGGGGAGATCACAGATACGCAGTATTTT. Amino acids: CASSFLEGEITDTQYF.

CDR3 loop: CASSNHRDSYEQYF. CDR3 DNA: TGTGCCAGTAGTAACCACCGGGACTCCTACGAGCAGTACTTC. The chain has TRBV19 and TRBJ2-7, with D maybe TRBD2 (5 bases). Germline CDR1 and CDR2: LNHDA and SQIVND (reference sequence). V was cut by 4 bases and J by 0 bases, with 10 bases left in between. This CDR3 region has 14 residues.

The CDR3 nucleotides are TGTGCCAGCAGTTACCCCAGCGGCGCCGAGCAGTACTTC. Encoded protein: CASSYPSGAEQYF. The chain recombines TRBV6-5 with TRBJ2-7; D might be TRBD2 (5 bases). CDR1 is MNHEY and CDR2 is SVGAGI in the germline V gene. V gave up 2 bases and J gave up 6 bases, with 11 bases separating them. The CDR3 runs 13 residues.

This clone was detected once. V usage is TRBV24-1 and J usage is TRBJ2-3; 8 bases match TRBD1. The V segment lost 7 bases and the J segment 4 bases; nucleotides outside the gene matches: 0. This CDR3 region has 12 residues. Germline CDR1 and CDR2: KGHDR and SFDVKD. DNA for the CDR3: TGTGCCACCAGCAGGGGGCCAGATACGCAGTATTTT. Translating it yields CATSRGPDTQYF.

The chain uses TRBV7-6 and TRBJ2-1, with 11 nucleotides matching TRBD2. Germline trimming cut 5 bases from V and 9 bases from J; bases unmatched to any gene: 9. The CDR3 contains 15 residues. Germline V CDR1 and CDR2: SGHVS, FNYEAQ. In nucleotides, the CDR3 is TGTGCCAGCAGCACAGGACTAGCGGGCGGCATTGAGCAGTTCTTC. This translates into CASSTGLAGGIEQFF.

The CDR3: CASSLGGGAVTDTQYF. DNA of the CDR3: TGCGCCAGCAGCTTGGGCGGGGGGGCTGTCACAGATACGCAGTATTTT. The genes are TRBV5-1 and TRBJ2-3; 9 positions agree with TRBD2. Per germline, CDR1 SGHRS and CDR2 YFSETQ. The J segment lost 2 bases and the V segment lost 0 bases, leaving 4 bases of the junction unmatched. The CDR3 spans 16 residues.